These T cell receptor beta chains were read from a single sample in a study of cytomegalovirus exposure and HLA in healthy donors. The table came from immunoSEQ multiplex PCR; TCRdb's copy has only in-frame clones and leaves some out. The sample has 40,000 to 60,000 clones, and its top ten clones hold roughly a quarter. The sample comprised PBMCs. These receptors originate from a man in his forties in good health and CMV-seropositive. CDR3s include the opening cysteine and the closing phenylalanine or tryptophan.

cdr3_aa j_call v_call
CASSLEQGAYSPLHF TRBJ1-6 TRBV9
CASSPMLSGANVLTF TRBJ2-6 TRBV7-3
CASSFSSGGNTGELFF TRBJ2-2 TRBV5-1
CASARGDYGYTF TRBJ1-2 TRBV19
CASSTTGGNSPLHF TRBJ1-6 TRBV5-1
CASSPFNREVNYGYTF TRBJ1-2 TRBV18
CASSYRDRGLMNTEAFF TRBJ1-1 TRBV7-2
CASSEGGTSHNEQFF TRBJ2-1 TRBV27
CATSTRQGANEQFF TRBJ2-1 TRBV15
CAWSVGVASGSEEQFF TRBJ2-1 TRBV30
CAWGTGPNSPLHF TRBJ1-6 TRBV30
CARWSGELFF TRBJ2-2 TRBV23-1
CASSVQGHEQFF TRBJ2-1 TRBV19
CSGGTTYGYTF TRBJ1-2 TRBV29-1
CASSPRYEQYF TRBJ2-7 TRBV7-2
CASLRTSAIYEQYF TRBJ2-7 TRBV6-1
CASSVAQGETQYF TRBJ2-5 TRBV5-1
CASRLGDGWETQYF TRBJ2-5 TRBV28
CASSPSTPGSDEQFF TRBJ2-1 TRBV5-1
CSVVSLGYGYTF TRBJ1-2 TRBV29-1
CASGLQGANNEQYF . TRBV5-1
CASSPGFPSYEQYF TRBJ2-7 TRBV7-3
CASSPSRSVTEAFF TRBJ1-1 TRBV14
CASSVAAGGLYEQYF TRBJ2-7 TRBV9
CASSGGSKRIITGELFF TRBJ2-2 TRBV27
CAWSVLDRSYEQYF TRBJ2-7 TRBV30
CASSQKGAVYEQYF TRBJ2-7 TRBV16
CAISESTGFSYNEQFF TRBJ2-1 TRBV10-3
CASSYSTGYEQYF TRBJ2-7 TRBV6-6
CASSQLDFPYEQYF TRBJ2-7 TRBV14
CASSHAELADTDTQYF TRBJ2-3 TRBV4-3
CASSTGRRWDNEQFF TRBJ2-1 TRBV13
CASSLGGQGADYGYTF TRBJ1-2 TRBV11-2
CASSEARAGGYTF TRBJ1-2 TRBV2
CASSPNRGQAYEQYF TRBJ2-7 TRBV6-6
CATPHNGGTSASNTGELFF TRBJ2-2 TRBV4-2
CASSYGTGNGELFF TRBJ2-2 TRBV6-6
CASRPSGRRNTEAFF TRBJ1-1 TRBV23-1
CASSEDGINQPQHF TRBJ1-5 TRBV6-1
CASSPHLAGSGELFF TRBJ2-2 TRBV11-2
CATSANRESEYNEQFF TRBJ2-1 TRBV15
CASSLFSGNTGELFF TRBJ2-2 TRBV11-1